Listed here is a single T cell receptor (beta chain). Its antigen is unknown. The entry originates in a study of PD-1 blockade in classical Hodgkin lymphoma. Study-wide background: Patients in the cohort were put on intravenous nivolumab, 3 mg/kg every 2 weeks. Study outcomes and limitations: Nivolumab initiated under 1 year post-ASCT led to patient exclusion. A significant rise in TCR diversity by C4D1 was seen for CD4+ but not CD8+ cells. Reported findings placed baseline TCR diversity lower in newly diagnosed patients (compared with healthy donors).

Profiled with immunoSEQ multiplex PCR; TCRdb holds only in-frame clones, not every one. The profile shows around 25,000 clones, approximately 78% of them singletons. V lost 3 bases to trimming and J lost 2 bases, with 12 bases between them. The germline CDR1 and CDR2 sequences are MRHNA and SNTAGT. This CDR3 has 15 residues. Each patient relapsed following autologous stem cell transplantation, and prior brentuximab vedotin exposure differed. The sequencing used peripheral blood mononuclear cells (PBMCs), collected before the second cycle of nivolumab. The V call is TRBV6-4, the J call TRBJ2-3, with unresolved D. The sequence derives from a human donor with classical Hodgkin lymphoma. CDR3 in amino acids: CASSERPGTTDTQYF. The CDR3 DNA is TGTGCCAGCAGTGAGCGACCCGGTACCACAGATACGCAGTATTTT.